This T cell receptor (beta chain) was observed in a study of blood T cell repertoires in COVID-19. About the study: Samples representing acute and convalescent COVID-19 were sourced from the United States, Italy and Spain. Nucleic acid was either cDNA or gDNA, and it came from T cells, B-cell-depleted T cells, or PBMCs.

The CDR3 is 15 amino acids. The germline V gene has CDR1 SGHTA and CDR2 FQGNSA. Deletions cut 2 bases from V and 4 bases from J, with 12 bases between. Original data processing: Reference gene primer amplification gave estimated nucleated cell counts. Data came from immunoSEQ multiplex PCR; TCRdb stores just in-frame clones and leaves some out. V, J and clone size are those of that table, while D and trimming were read from the DNA. This table holds about 140,000 clones, around 81% found once. The chain joins TRBV7-2 to TRBJ1-5; D is unclear. Sample: peripheral blood. The sequence came from a human donor in a cohort sampled during active COVID-19. This CDR3 reads CASSLISQNNQPQHF. In nucleotides, the CDR3 is TGTGCCAGCAGCTTAATAAGTCAGAATAATCAGCCCCAGCATTTT.